The sequence of this TCR beta chain was determined in a study of control samples from healthy donors and cancer patients. V lost 2 bases to trimming and J lost 7 bases, with 9 bases between them. Germline values: CDR1 SGHTA, CDR2 FQGTGA. The CDR3 extends over 13 amino acids. Profiled with immunoSEQ multiplex PCR; TCRdb holds only in-frame clones, not every one. Altogether roughly 130,000 clones are present, about 91% being singletons, with the ten largest covering 8.5% to 10%. This sequence originates from a man between 18 and 35 years old in good health. What was sequenced was blood. The chain uses TRBV7-3 and TRBJ1-5; no firm D call. Here the CDR3 DNA reads TGTGCCAGCAGCTTAGATCCTCTGCAGCCCCAGCATTTT. It translates to CASSLDPLQPQHF.